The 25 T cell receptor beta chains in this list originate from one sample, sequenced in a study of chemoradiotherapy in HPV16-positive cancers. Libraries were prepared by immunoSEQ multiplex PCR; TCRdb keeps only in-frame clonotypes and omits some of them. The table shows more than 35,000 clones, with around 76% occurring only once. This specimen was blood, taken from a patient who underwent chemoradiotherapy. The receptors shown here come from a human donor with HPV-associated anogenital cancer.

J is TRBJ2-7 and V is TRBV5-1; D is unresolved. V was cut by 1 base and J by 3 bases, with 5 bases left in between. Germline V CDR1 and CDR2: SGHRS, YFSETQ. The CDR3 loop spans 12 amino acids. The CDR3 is CASSLLYYEQYF. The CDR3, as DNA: TGCGCCAGCAGCTTGCTATACTACGAGCAGTACTTC.

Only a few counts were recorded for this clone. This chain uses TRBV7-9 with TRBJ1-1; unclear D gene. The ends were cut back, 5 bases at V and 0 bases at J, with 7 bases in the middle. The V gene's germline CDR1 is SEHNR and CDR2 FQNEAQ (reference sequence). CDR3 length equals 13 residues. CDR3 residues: CASSQDVNTEAFF. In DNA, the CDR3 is TGTGCCAGCAGCCAGGACGTGAACACTGAAGCTTTCTTT.

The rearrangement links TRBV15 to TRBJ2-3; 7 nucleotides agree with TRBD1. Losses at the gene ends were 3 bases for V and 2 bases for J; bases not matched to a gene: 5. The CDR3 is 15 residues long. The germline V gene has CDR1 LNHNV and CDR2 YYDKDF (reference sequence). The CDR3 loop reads CATSSRQGPTDTQYF. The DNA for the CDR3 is TGTGCCACCAGCAGCAGACAGGGCCCCACAGATACGCAGTATTTT.

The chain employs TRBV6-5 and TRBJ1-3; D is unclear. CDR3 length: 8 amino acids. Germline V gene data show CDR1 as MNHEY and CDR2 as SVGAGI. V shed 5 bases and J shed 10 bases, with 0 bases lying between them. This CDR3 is CASSTIYF. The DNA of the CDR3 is TGTGCCAGCAGTACCATATATTTT.

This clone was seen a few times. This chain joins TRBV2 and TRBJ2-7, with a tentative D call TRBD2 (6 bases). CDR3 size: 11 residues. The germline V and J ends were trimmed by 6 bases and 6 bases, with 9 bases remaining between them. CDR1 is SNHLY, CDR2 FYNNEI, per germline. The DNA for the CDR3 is TGTGCCAGCAGCCTGGGGGGCGAGCAGTACTTC. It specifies CASSLGGEQYF.

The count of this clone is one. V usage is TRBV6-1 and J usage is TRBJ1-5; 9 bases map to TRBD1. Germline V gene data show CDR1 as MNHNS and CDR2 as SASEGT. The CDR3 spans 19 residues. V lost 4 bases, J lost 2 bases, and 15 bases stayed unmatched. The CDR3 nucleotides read TGTGCCAGCAGTGTAATTCCGGGACAGGGTTCCTCTCGCAATCAGCCCCAGCATTTT. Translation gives CASSVIPGQGSSRNQPQHF.

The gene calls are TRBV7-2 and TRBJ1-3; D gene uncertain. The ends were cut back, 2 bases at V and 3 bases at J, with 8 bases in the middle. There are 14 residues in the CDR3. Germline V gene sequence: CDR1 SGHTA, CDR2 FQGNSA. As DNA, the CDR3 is TGTGCCAGCAGCTTATCAGGTTTTGGAAACACCATATATTTT. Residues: CASSLSGFGNTIYF. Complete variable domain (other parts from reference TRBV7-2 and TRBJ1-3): GAGVSQSPSNKVTEKGKDVELRCDPISGHTALYWYRQSLGQGLEFLIYFQGNSAPDKSGLPSDRFSAERTGGSVSTLTIQRTQQEDSAVYLCASSLSGFGNTIYFGEGSWLTVV.

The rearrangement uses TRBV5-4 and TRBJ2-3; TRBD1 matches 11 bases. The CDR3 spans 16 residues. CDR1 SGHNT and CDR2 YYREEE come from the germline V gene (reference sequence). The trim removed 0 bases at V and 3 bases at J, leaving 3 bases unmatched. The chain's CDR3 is CASSLGTGGRTDTQYF. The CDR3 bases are TGTGCCAGCAGCTTGGGGACAGGGGGCCGAACAGATACGCAGTATTTT. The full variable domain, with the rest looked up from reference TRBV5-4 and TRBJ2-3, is ETGVTQSPTHLIKTRGQQVTLRCSSQSGHNTVSWYQQALGQGPQFIFQYYREEENGRGNFPPRFSGLQFPNYSSELNVNALELDDSALYLCASSLGTGGRTDTQYFGPGTRLTVL.

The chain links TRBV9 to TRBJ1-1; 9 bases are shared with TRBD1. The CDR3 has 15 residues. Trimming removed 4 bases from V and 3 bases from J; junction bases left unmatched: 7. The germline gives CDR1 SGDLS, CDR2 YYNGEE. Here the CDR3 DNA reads TGTGCCAGCAGCTTGACGGACAGGGGTTACACTGAAGCTTTCTTT. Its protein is CASSLTDRGYTEAFF.

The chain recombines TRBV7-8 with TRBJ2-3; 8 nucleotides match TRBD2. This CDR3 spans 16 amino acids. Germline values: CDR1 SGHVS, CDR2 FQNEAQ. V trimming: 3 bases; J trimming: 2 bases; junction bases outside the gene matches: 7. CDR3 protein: CASSLNERGTTDTQYF. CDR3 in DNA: TGTGCCAGCAGCTTGAACGAGCGGGGGACCACAGATACGCAGTATTTT. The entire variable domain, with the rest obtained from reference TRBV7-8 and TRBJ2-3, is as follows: GAGVSQSPRYKVAKRGQDVALRCDPISGHVSLFWYQQALGQGPEFLTYFQNEAQLDKSGLPSDRFFAERPEGSVSTLKIQRTQQEDSAVYLCASSLNERGTTDTQYFGPGTRLTVL.

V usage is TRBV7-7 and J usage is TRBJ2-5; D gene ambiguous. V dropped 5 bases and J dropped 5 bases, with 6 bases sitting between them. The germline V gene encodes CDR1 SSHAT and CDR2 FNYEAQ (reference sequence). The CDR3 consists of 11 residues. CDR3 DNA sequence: TGTGCCAGCAGCCCCGGCGAGACCCAGTACTTC. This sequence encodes CASSPGETQYF.

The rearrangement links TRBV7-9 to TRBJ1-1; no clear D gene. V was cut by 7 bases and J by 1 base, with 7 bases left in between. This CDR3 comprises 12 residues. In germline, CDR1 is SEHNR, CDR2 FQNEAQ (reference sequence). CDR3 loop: CASTLENTEAFF. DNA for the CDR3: TGTGCCAGCACTTTAGAGAACACTGAAGCTTTCTTT.

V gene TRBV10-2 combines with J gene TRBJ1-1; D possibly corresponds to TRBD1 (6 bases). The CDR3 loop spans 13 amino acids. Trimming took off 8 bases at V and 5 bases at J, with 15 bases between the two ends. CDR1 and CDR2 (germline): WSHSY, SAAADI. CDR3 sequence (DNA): TGCGCCAGCGCCAGGGGCCGAGGTACTGAAGCTTTCTTT. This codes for CASARGRGTEAFF.

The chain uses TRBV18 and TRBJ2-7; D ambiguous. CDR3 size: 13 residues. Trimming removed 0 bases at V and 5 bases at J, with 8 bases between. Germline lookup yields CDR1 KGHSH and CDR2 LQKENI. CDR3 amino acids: CASSPPNQNEQYF. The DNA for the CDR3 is TGTGCCAGCTCACCACCCAACCAAAACGAGCAGTACTTC.

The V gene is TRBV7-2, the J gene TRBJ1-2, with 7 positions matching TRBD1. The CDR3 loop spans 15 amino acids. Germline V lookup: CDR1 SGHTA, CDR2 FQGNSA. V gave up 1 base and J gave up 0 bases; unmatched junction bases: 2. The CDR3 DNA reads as TGTGCCAGCAGCTTAGGGGACAGCGCTAACTATGGCTACACCTTC. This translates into CASSLGDSANYGYTF.

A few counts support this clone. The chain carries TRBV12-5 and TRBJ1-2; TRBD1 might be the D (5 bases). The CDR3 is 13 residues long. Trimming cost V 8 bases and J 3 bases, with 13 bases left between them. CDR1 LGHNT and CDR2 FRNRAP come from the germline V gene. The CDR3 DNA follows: TGTGCTAGTAACAAGGGGACGGACTATGGCTACACCTTC. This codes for CASNKGTDYGYTF.

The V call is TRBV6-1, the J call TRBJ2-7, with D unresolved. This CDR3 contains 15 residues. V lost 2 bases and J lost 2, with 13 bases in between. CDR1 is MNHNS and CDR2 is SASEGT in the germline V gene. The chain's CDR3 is CASSEMGLTTYEQYF. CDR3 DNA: TGTGCCAGCAGTGAAATGGGCCTTACTACCTACGAGCAGTACTTC.

The CDR3 spells CASSARQGFGQPQHF. DNA for the CDR3: TGTGCCAGCAGCGCGAGACAGGGATTTGGCCAGCCCCAGCATTTT. This rearrangement joins TRBV7-2 to TRBJ1-5; 7 positions match TRBD1. Trimming removed 5 bases from V and 7 bases from J; junction bases left unmatched: 11. The CDR3 covers 15 residues. CDR1 is SGHTA, CDR2 FQGNSA, per germline.

In nucleotides, the CDR3 is TGTGCCAGTAGTATCGACAGCCGTTCTTACAATGAGCAGTTCTTC. Its translation: CASSIDSRSYNEQFF. The V gene is TRBV19, the J gene TRBJ2-1; a weak D match, TRBD1 (5 bases). Trimming took off 3 bases at V and 4 bases at J, with 13 bases between the two ends. This CDR3 has 15 amino acids. The V gene's germline CDR1 is LNHDA and CDR2 SQIVND (reference sequence). The full variable domain, its missing parts supplied by reference TRBV19 and TRBJ2-1, is DGGITQSPKYLFRKEGQNVTLSCEQNLNHDAMYWYRQDPGQGLRLIYYSQIVNDFQKGDIAEGYSVSREKKESFPLTVTSAQKNPTAFYLCASSIDSRSYNEQFFGPGTRLTVL.

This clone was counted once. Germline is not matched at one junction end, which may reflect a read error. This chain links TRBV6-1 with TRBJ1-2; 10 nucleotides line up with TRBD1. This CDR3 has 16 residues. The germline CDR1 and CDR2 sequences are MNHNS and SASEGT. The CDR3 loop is CASSEGGDRGNYGYTF. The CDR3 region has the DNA TGTGCCAGCAGCGAAGGGGGGGACAGGGGCAACTATGGCTACACCTTC.

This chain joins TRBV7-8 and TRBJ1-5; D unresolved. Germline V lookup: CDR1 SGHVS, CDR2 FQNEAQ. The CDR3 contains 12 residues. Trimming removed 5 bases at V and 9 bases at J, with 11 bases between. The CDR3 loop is CASSPQLGPQHF. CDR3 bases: TGTGCCAGCAGCCCTCAACTAGGGCCCCAGCATTTT.

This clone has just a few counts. The chain's CDR3 is CASTPQGGAAGSYEQYF. In DNA form, the CDR3 reads TGTGCCAGTACCCCACAGGGGGGCGCCGCGGGCTCCTACGAGCAGTACTTC. The rearrangement links TRBV19 to TRBJ2-7, with TRBD1 matching over 8 bases. This CDR3 has 17 amino acids. With 7 bases clipped from V and 0 bases from J, the junction kept 14 bases outside the gene matches. Germline V gene lookup returns CDR1 LNHDA and CDR2 SQIVND (reference sequence).

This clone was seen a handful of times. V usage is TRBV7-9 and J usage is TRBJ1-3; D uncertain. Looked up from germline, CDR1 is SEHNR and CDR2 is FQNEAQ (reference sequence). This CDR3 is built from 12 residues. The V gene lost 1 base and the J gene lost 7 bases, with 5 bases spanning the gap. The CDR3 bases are TGTGCCAGCAGCTTAGTCCTTAACACCATATATTTT. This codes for CASSLVLNTIYF. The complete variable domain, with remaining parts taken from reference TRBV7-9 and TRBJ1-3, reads DTGVSQNPRHKITKRGQNVTFRCDPISEHNRLYWYRQTLGQGPEFLTYFQNEAQLEKSRLLSDRFSAERPKGSFSTLEIQRTEQGDSAMYLCASSLVLNTIYFGEGSWLTVV.

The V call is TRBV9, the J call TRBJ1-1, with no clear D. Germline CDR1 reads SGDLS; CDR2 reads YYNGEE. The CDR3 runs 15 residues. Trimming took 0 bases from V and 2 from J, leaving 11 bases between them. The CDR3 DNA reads TGTGCCAGCAGCGTAGTTGCCAGCATAAACACTGAAGCTTTCTTT. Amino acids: CASSVVASINTEAFF.

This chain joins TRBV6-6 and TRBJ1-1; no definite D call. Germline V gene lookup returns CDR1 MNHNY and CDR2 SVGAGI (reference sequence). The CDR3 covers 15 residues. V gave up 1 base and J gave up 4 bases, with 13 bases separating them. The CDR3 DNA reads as TGTGCCAGCAGTTACTGGGAGGGTGGAGGCACTGAAGCTTTCTTT. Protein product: CASSYWEGGGTEAFF.